This T cell receptor beta chain emerged from a study of T-cell memory formation after mild COVID-19. The study, taken as a whole, reports: In pre-infection memory, a portion of responding clones appeared, which suggested that cross-reactive memory joined.

This CDR3 spans 15 amino acids. Germline V gene sequence: CDR1 SGHVS, CDR2 FNYEAQ. V was pared by 3 bases and J by 6 bases, with 17 bases between. Amplification by 5'RACE using constant-segment primers produced TCR alpha and TCR beta cDNA libraries that carried sample barcodes and UMIs. One entry per CDR3 protein results from TCRdb running MiXCR on the 5' RACE reads. The sample includes 560,000 or so distinct CDR3 sequences, around a sixth of them seen just once. In this sample, this clonotype turned up a few times. The antigen remains undetermined. The sample consisted of PBMCs or a T cell subset sorted from them (not recorded which). The chain uses TRBV7-6 and TRBJ1-2; TRBD1 might be the D (6 bases). The TCR sequence derives from an adult woman who had mild COVID-19 (a few samples of this study predate the infection). Cell type and time point are not known. This CDR3 reads CASSLQTQGLDGYTF. The CDR3 coding sequence is TGTGCCAGCAGCTTGCAGACCCAGGGGCTTGATGGCTACACCTTC.